The 11 T cell receptor beta chains listed next were all sequenced from one sample in a study of sequential checkpoint blockade in melanoma. Sequencing used immunoSEQ multiplex PCR; TCRdb keeps in-frame clones, though not all of them. This table has more than 30,000 clones, 70% to 90% appearing once. This sample's treatment: randomized to nivolumab then ipilimumab (arm A) or the reverse (arm B). The material sequenced was CD8+ T cells sorted from blood (inferred from file names), taken from a patient given nivolumab and ipilimumab in sequence. All receptors come from a human donor with melanoma.

The chain recombines TRBV7-9 with TRBJ2-5, with 10 bases identical to TRBD1. The CDR3 has 14 amino acids. The junction had 2 bases not matched to a gene; V was cut back by 3 bases and J by 4 bases. CDR1 SEHNR and CDR2 FQNEAQ come from the germline V gene (reference sequence). The CDR3 sequence: CASSLTGGRETQYF. CDR3 nucleotide sequence: TGTGCCAGCAGCTTGACAGGGGGCAGAGAGACCCAGTACTTC.

V and J are TRBV13 and TRBJ1-2; no reliable D call. Per germline, CDR1 PRHDT and CDR2 FYEKMQ (reference sequence). This CDR3 is built from 12 residues. The V end lost 1 base, the J end lost 4 bases, and 4 bases lay between the germline ends. CDR3 sequence (DNA): TGTGCCAGCAGCTTAGTCCGCTATGGCTACACCTTC. This sequence encodes CASSLVRYGYTF.

This clone was observed a few times. This chain connects TRBV5-1 to TRBJ2-3, with D unclear. Germline V gene sequence: CDR1 SGHRS, CDR2 YFSETQ. Trimming stripped 0 bases from V and 1 base from J, with 9 bases between. This CDR3 has 15 residues. CDR3 protein: CASSLAISGTDTQYF. The CDR3 nucleotides read TGCGCCAGCAGCTTGGCGATCAGTGGCACAGATACGCAGTATTTT.

DNA of the CDR3: TGTGCCATCAGTGACAGGTTCGATGGCAATCAGCCCCAGCATTTT. It yields the protein CAISDRFDGNQPQHF. The V gene is TRBV10-3, the J gene TRBJ1-5; D remains ambiguous. CDR3 length: 15 amino acids. The germline V and J ends were trimmed by 3 bases and 2 bases, with 11 bases remaining between them. Looked up from germline, CDR1 is ENHRY and CDR2 is SYGVKD.

The chain uses TRBV4-1 and TRBJ2-7; 8 bases fit TRBD2. The V gene's germline CDR1 is MGHRA and CDR2 YSYEKL. The CDR3 runs 14 residues. The J segment lost 7 bases and the V segment lost 3 bases, leaving 8 bases of the junction unmatched. This chain's CDR3 is CASSHTPGGDEQYF. The CDR3 region has the DNA TGCGCCAGCAGCCATACCCCGGGAGGGGATGAGCAGTACTTC.

The genes are TRBV30 and TRBJ1-1; the D gene is possibly TRBD1 (5 bases). In germline, CDR1 is GTSNPN, CDR2 SVGIG (reference sequence). Trimming removed 2 bases at V and 0 bases at J, with 16 bases between. The CDR3 is 16 amino acids. CDR3 DNA: TGTGCCTGGAGTCCTGGACCACGGGGGATGAACACTGAAGCTTTCTTT. It encodes CAWSPGPRGMNTEAFF. The whole variable domain, filled in from reference TRBV30 and TRBJ1-1, reads SQTIHQWPATLVQPVGSPLSLECTVEGTSNPNLYWYRQAAGRGLQLLFYSVGIGQISSEVPQNLSASRPQDRQFILSSKKLLLSDSGFYLCAWSPGPRGMNTEAFFGQGTRLTVV.

The rearrangement links TRBV14 to TRBJ2-5, with D unresolved. Deletions cut 2 bases from V and 0 bases from J, with 7 bases between. CDR1 SGHDN and CDR2 FVKESK come from the germline V gene. The CDR3 length is 14 residues. The CDR3 loop reads CASSQLGYQETQYF. Written as DNA, the CDR3 is TGTGCCAGCAGCCAATTGGGCTACCAAGAGACCCAGTACTTC.

The rearrangement uses TRBV28 and TRBJ1-1; D is possibly TRBD1 (5 bases). Trimming removed 6 bases from V and 6 bases from J, with 8 bases in between. The germline CDR1 and CDR2 sequences are MDHEN and SYDVKM. The CDR3 is 11 residues long. CDR3 bases: TGTGCCAGCAGCCAAGGGGCTGAAGCTTTCTTT. Translated, it gives CASSQGAEAFF.

The genes are TRBV7-8 and TRBJ2-2; D may be TRBD1 (6 bases). The CDR3 has 16 amino acids. Germline CDR1 reads SGHVS; CDR2 reads FQNEAQ. Trimming pared 5 bases from V and 6 bases from J, leaving 19 bases between. The CDR3 protein is CASSIPGQIFAGELFF. The CDR3 DNA sequence: TGTGCCAGCAGCATACCGGGACAAATTTTTGCCGGGGAGCTGTTTTTT.

The count of this clone is one. CDR3 amino acids: CASSLFGTQYF. CDR3 in DNA: TGTGCCAGCAGTTTATTCGGGACCCAGTACTTC. This chain links TRBV27 with TRBJ2-5; D is uncertain. CDR1 and CDR2 (germline): MNHEY, SMNVEV (reference sequence). CDR3 length equals 11 residues. V lost 1 base and J lost 7, with 4 bases in between.

The chain is built from TRBV28 and TRBJ2-7, with D uncertain. V dropped 2 bases and J dropped 1 base, with 9 bases sitting between them. The CDR3 sequence is 14 residues long. The V gene's germline CDR1 is MDHEN and CDR2 SYDVKM. CDR3 sequence reads: CASSLILESYEQYF. The CDR3, as DNA: TGTGCCAGCAGTTTAATTTTGGAGTCCTACGAGCAGTACTTC.